A selection of T cell receptor beta chains follows, all from one sample in a study of blood T cell repertoires in COVID-19. Libraries were prepared by immunoSEQ multiplex PCR; TCRdb keeps only in-frame clonotypes and omits some of them. Here the sample spans over 25,000 clones, around 90% being singletons. Material: peripheral blood. The receptors stem from a man in his 70s with acute or convalescent COVID-19. Both conserved end residues are trimmed from each CDR3.

>TRBV18|14|TRBJ2-5
ASSPPPGANAETQY
>TRBV16|13|TRBJ1-2
ASSQWTQGRYGYT
>TRBV6-5|13|TRBJ1-2
ASSYSTGGIYGYT
>TRBV5-1|14|TRBJ2-5
ASSFTGGQPGETQY
>TRBV6-4|15|TRBJ2-7
ASRLAGGYNMSYEQY
>TRBV6-1|12|TRBJ2-7
ASSEGPRAYEQY
>TRBV28|12|TRBJ2-7
ASSSGGQTLEQY
>TRBV18|12|TRBJ1-5
ASSTGWSNQPQH
>TRBV5-1|12|TRBJ1-4
ASSSQGAEEKLF
>TRBV19|11|TRBJ2-1
AVADSSYNEQF
>TRBV5-1|14|TRBJ1-6
ASSTVAQGSNSPLH
>TRBV6-5|13|TRBJ1-5
ASSRVTGENQPQH
>TRBV9|12|TRBJ2-7
ATPGGVSSYEQY
>TRBV15|10|TRBJ2-7
ATSSGRYEQY
>TRBV19|13|TRBJ1-1
ASSFPRGGGTEAF
>TRBV5-1|14|TRBJ1-1
ASSPGVAGPGTEAF
>TRBV5-1|12|TRBJ2-5
ASSIGQGEETQY
>TRBV6-7|10|TRBJ1-5
AGQGGNQPQH
>TRBV14|13|TRBJ2-7
ASSQGLADLYEQY
>TRBV4-3|13|TRBJ2-5
ASSQDKAAWETQY
>TRBV29-1|14|TRBJ2-2
SVDPGLSSNTGELF
>TRBV6-5|12|TRBJ2-5
ASSYRDRVETQY
>TRBV28|12|TRBJ1-4
ASTLRDRGEKLF
>TRBV28|11|TRBJ1-4
ASYDRPGEKLF
>TRBV18|14|TRBJ2-3
ASSRSSSGITDTQY
>TRBV9|15|TRBJ1-3
ASSVGQGSRTGNTIY
>TRBV13|13|TRBJ1-1
ASSLNPLLNTEAF